The T cell receptor (beta chain) under discussion was sequenced for a study of blood T cells in healthy people across ages. A second roughly 6 to 11 cycle PCR used barcoded and J-beta primers. A 12-random-nucleotide template-switch adaptor tagged each cDNA molecule. TCRdb analysed the 5' RACE reads with MiXCR anew, one entry per CDR3 protein. This table has more than 450,000 distinct CDR3 sequences, around a quarter appearing once. The total RNA that was extracted per sample amounted to at least 5 micrograms. The CDR3 has 15 amino acids. Germline lookup yields CDR1 ENHRY and CDR2 SYGVKD. V gave up 5 bases and J gave up 3 bases, with 16 bases separating them. This same sample was also taken into another study, of T cells of mothers and their children. In that study: Donation involved three healthy Caucasian mothers and the six children that they had.

The chain is built from TRBV10-3 and TRBJ1-2, with a tentative D call TRBD1 (5 bases). Source material: blood. The receptor was isolated from a boy aged 2 to 9 in good health. This chain's CDR3 is CAISNNRDPDYGYTF. The CDR3, as DNA: TGTGCCATCAGTAACAACCGGGACCCAGACTATGGCTACACCTTC.